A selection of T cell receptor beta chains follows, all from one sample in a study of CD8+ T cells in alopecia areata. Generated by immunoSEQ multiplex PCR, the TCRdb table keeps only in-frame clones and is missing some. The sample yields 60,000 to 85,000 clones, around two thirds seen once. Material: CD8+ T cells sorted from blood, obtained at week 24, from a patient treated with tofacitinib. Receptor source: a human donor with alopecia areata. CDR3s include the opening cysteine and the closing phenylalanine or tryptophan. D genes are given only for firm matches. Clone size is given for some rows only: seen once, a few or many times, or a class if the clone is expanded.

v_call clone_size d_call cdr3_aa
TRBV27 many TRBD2 CASSLGGGDNEQFF
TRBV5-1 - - CASSLVGNLNTEAFF
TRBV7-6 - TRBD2 CASSLAGAPGNEQFF
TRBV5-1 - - CASMRGFGELYNEQFF
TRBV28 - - CASSLVTTQETQYF
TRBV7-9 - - CASTWAYNEQFF
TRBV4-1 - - CASSQGQFQETQYF
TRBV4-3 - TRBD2 CASSHPTSGGTGELFF
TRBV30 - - CAGELVSTEAFF
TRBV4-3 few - CASSQDPSGANVLTF
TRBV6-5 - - CASSYRGPGETQYF
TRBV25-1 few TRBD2 CASSLWEGWPPHYNEQFF
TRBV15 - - CATSGDRGANEQFF
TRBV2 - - CAGVDSTFGYTF
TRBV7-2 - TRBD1 CASSIIGTGYEQYF
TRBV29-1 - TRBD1 CSAGTDPEAFF
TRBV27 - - CASSRGSSYEQYF
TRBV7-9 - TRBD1 CASSPGTGVYEQYF
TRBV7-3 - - CASSLGVRSEAFF
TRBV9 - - CASSVSDSYNEQFF
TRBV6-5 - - CASSYGQGSTEAFF
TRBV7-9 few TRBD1 CASSWGQTVPFYGYTF
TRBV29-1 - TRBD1 CSARTGGFGELFF
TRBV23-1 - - CASSQDPGLGQFF
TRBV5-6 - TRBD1 CASSPVAGGPDSPLHF
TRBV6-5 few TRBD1 CASSTGQDKETQYF
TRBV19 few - CASSLDSYEQYF
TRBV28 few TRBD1 CASSPDRDRYEQYF
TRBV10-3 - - CAISLAEATDTQYF
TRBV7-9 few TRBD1 CASSLAQGDPEAFF
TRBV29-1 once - CSVSGYLNTGELFF
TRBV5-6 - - CASRPTGTIHEQYF
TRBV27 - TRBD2 CASSLTSGPYEQYF
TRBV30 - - CAWSIWGNQPQHF
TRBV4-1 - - CASSQGQLNTEAFF
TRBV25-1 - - CASSELGNTEAFF
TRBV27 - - CASNGGINTDTQYF
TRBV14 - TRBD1 CASSFLGTGFNNEQFF
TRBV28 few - CASSSLSYEQYF
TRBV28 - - CASSSVTEQGLRGYTF
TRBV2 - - CASRVDRNTEAFF